What follows describes a single TCR beta chain. The sample comes from a study of T cell changes during pregnancy in multiple sclerosis. Here immunoSEQ multiplex PCR was the method, and the copy in TCRdb shows in-frame clones only, minus some. The table lists approximately 51,000 clones, approximately 93% of them singletons. Source: peripheral blood, taken in the second trimester of pregnancy. This clonotype was sampled from a female donor with multiple sclerosis, enrolled in a pregnancy study.

The DNA for the CDR3 is TGCGCCAGCAGTCAATTGGGTCATCACCTAGGGGGCCCCTACGAGCAGTACTTC. Translating it yields CASSQLGHHLGGPYEQYF. The J gene is TRBJ2-7, the V gene TRBV23-1, with 7 bases that match TRBD1. TRBV23-1 is labeled an ORF, and its function is uncertain. V was clipped by 1 base and J by 2 bases; unmatched bases: 14. The CDR3 consists of 18 residues.